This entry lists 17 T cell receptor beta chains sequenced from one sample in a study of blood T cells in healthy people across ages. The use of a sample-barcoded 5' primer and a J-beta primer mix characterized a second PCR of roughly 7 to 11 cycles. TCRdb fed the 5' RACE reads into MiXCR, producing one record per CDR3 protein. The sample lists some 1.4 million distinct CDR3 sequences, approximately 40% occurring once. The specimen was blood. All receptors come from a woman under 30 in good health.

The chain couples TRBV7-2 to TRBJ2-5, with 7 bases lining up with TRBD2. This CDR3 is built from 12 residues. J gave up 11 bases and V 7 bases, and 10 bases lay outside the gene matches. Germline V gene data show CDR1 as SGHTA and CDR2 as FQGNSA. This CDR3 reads CASTDPYSGQYF. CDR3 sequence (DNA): TGTGCCAGCACCGACCCCTATAGCGGGCAGTACTTC.

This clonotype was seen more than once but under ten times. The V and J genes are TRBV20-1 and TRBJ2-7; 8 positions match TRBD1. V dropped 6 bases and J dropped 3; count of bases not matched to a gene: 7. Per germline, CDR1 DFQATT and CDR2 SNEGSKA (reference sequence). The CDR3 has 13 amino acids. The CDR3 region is CSAGGTGDYEQYF. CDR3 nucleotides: TGCAGTGCCGGCGGGACAGGAGACTACGAGCAGTACTTC.

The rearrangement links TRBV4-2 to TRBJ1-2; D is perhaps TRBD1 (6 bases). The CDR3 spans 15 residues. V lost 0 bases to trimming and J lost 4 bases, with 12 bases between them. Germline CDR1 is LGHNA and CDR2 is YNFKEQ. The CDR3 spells CASSQDYDRSYGYTF. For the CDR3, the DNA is TGTGCCAGCAGCCAAGATTATGACAGGAGCTATGGCTACACCTTC.

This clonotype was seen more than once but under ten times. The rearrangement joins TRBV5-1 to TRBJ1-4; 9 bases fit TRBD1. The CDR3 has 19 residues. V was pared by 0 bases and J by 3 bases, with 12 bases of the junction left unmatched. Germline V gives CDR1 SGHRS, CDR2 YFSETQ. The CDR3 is CASSLEGDRVMSANEKLFF. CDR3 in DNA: TGCGCCAGCAGCTTGGAAGGGGACAGGGTAATGTCGGCTAATGAAAAACTGTTTTTT.

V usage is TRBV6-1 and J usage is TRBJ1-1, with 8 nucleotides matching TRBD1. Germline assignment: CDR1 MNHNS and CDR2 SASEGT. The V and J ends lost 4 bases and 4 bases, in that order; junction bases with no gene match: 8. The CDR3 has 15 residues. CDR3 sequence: CASSGRQGLATEAFF. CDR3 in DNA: TGTGCCAGCAGTGGGAGACAGGGGTTGGCCACTGAAGCTTTCTTT.

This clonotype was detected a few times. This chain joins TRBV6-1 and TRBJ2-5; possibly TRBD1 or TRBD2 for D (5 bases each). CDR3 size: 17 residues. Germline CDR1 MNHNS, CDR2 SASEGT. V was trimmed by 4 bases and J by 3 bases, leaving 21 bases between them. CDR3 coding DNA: TGTGCCAGCAGTGTAGAATCCACCGGGACGTATGAAGAGACCCAGTACTTC. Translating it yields CASSVESTGTYEETQYF.

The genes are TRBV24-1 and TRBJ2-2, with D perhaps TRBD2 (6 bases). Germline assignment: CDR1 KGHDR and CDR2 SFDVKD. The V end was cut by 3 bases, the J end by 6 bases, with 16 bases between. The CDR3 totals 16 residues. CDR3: CATSDRGGGKAGELFF. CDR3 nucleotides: TGTGCCACCAGTGATCGGGGAGGAGGCAAAGCCGGGGAGCTGTTTTTT.

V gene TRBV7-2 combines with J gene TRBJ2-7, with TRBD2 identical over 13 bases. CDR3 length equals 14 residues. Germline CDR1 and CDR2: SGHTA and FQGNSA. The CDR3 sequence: CATTWTSGGYEQYF. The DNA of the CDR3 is TGTGCGACCACGTGGACTAGCGGGGGATACGAGCAGTACTTC.

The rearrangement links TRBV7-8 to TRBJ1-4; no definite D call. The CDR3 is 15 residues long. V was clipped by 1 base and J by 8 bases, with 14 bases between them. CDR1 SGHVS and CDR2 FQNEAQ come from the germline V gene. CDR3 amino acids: CASSLGFAGLEKLFF. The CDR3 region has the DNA TGTGCCAGCAGCTTAGGATTTGCGGGGTTGGAAAAACTGTTTTTT.

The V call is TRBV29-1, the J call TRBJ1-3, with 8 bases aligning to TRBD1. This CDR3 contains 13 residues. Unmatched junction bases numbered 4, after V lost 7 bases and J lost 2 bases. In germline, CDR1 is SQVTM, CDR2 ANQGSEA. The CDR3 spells CSAQGAAGNTIYF. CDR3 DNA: TGCAGCGCCCAGGGGGCAGCTGGAAACACCATATATTTT.

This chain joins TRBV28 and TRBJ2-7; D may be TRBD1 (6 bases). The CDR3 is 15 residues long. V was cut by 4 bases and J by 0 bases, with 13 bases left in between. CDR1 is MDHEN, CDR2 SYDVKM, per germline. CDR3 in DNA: TGTGCCAGCAGTTCTCCGGACAGCGTCTCCTACGAGCAGTACTTC. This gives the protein CASSSPDSVSYEQYF.

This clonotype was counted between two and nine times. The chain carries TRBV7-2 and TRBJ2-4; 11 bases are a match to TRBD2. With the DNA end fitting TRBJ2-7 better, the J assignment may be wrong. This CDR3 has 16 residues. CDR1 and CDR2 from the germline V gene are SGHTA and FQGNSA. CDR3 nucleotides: TGTGCCAGCAGCCAGGCCGCACTAGCGGGAGAGTACGAGCAGTACTTC. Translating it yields CASSQAALAGEYEQYF.

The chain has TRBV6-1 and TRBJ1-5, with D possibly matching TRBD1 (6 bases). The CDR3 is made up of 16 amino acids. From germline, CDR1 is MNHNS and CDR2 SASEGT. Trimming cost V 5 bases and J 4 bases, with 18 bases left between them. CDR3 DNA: TGTGCCAGCAGTAATGGTGTGGGGGGCTGGAATCAGCCCCAGCATTTT. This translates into CASSNGVGGWNQPQHF.

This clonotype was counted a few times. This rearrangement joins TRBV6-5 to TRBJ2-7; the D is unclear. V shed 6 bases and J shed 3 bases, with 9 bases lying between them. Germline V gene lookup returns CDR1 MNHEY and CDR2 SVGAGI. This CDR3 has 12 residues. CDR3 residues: CASRPAGYEQYF. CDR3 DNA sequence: TGTGCCAGCAGACCCGCCGGCTACGAGCAGTACTTC.

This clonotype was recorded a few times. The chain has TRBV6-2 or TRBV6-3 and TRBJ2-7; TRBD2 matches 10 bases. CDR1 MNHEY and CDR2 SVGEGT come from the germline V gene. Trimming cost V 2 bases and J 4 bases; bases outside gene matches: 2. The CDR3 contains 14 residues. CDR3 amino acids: CASSYLAGAYEQYF. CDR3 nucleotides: TGTGCCAGCAGTTACCTAGCGGGGGCATACGAGCAGTACTTC.

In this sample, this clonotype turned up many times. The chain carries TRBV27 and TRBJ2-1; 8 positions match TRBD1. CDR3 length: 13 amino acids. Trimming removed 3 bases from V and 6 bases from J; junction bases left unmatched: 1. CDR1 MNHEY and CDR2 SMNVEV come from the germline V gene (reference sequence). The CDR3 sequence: CASSFGQGNEQFF. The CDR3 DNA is TGTGCCAGCAGTTTCGGACAGGGCAATGAGCAGTTCTTC.

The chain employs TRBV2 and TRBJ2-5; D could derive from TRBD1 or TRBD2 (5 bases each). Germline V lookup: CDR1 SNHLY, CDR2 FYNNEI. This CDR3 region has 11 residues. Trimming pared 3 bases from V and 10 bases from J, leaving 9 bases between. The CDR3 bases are TGTGCCAGCAGTGATTTGAGGGGCCAGTACTTC. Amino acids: CASSDLRGQYF.